This note documents a single T cell receptor beta chain sequence. V was clipped by 6 bases and J by 5 bases, with 7 bases between them. This CDR3 has 12 residues. CDR1 LNHDA and CDR2 SQIVND come from the germline V gene (reference sequence). This entry belongs to a study of early T cells in non-severe SARS-CoV-2 infection. At the level of the study: Sequencing was performed on bulk RNA from unsorted whole blood, leaving chains unpaired.

Individual cDNA molecules each received unique molecular identifiers attached to them. TCRdb reprocessed the 5' RACE reads with MiXCR, giving one entry per CDR3 protein. The data show tens of thousands of distinct CDR3 sequences, roughly 9% seen once. The V call is TRBV19, the J call TRBJ2-2, with D hard to call. The clonotype was recovered from an adult who was a healthcare worker with PCR-confirmed SARS-CoV-2 infection or an uninfected control (not recorded which). The sample was whole blood. The CDR3 loop reads CASSHSTGELFF. In DNA form, the CDR3 reads TGTGCCAGTAGCCATTCGACCGGGGAGCTGTTTTTT.